These T cell receptor beta chains were read from a single sample in a study of OX40 agonist ivuxolimab in advanced cancers. The data were produced by immunoSEQ multiplex PCR, yet TCRdb's version contains in-frame clones alone and is incomplete. The top ten clones hold roughly 7.3% of a sample with around 83,000 clones, about 81% of them seen once. Sequenced material: CD4+ or CD8+ T cells sorted from blood, taken in a trial of the OX40 agonist ivuxolimab. Receptor source: an adult with an advanced solid tumor such as melanoma, head and neck, liver or kidney cancer. Each CDR3 is given with its conserved first and last residue. Fields, in order: D gene, clone size, J gene, V gene, CDR3 protein, CDR3 DNA. The D gene is left open where the match is weak. Not all rows give a size; the values are once, few, many and, for expanded clones, a class.

>-|-|TRBJ1-2|TRBV6-5
CASSYIAGFDGYTF
TGTGCCAGCAGTTACATTGCAGGGTTCGACGGCTACACCTTC
>-|-|TRBJ2-6|TRBV5-1
CASSLVASGANVLTF
TGCGCCAGCAGCTTAGTAGCTTCGGGGGCCAACGTCCTGACTTTC
>TRBD2|few|TRBJ2-1|TRBV7-9
CASSLSAGGYNEQFF
TGTGCCAGCAGCTTATCGGCGGGAGGATACAATGAGCAGTTCTTC
>TRBD1|many|TRBJ2-7|TRBV6-1
CASTKDRASYEQYF
TGTGCCAGCACCAAGGACAGGGCCTCCTACGAGCAGTACTTC
>-|-|TRBJ2-1|TRBV19
CASSIAENEQFF
TGTGCCAGTAGTATAGCGGAGAATGAGCAGTTCTTC
>-|-|TRBJ2-2|TRBV18
CASSPHDTGELFF
TGTGCCAGCTCACCTCATGACACCGGGGAGCTGTTTTTT
>-|-|TRBJ1-5|TRBV5-1
CASSFGGGGGNQPQHF
TGCGCCAGCAGCTTCGGGGGAGGTGGTGGCAATCAGCCCCAGCATTTT
>TRBD1|-|TRBJ2-5|TRBV6-5
CASSYAAGQGYETQYF
TGTGCCAGCAGTTACGCGGCGGGACAGGGATACGAGACCCAGTACTTC
>-|few|TRBJ2-1|TRBV2
CASSDGLEYNEQFF
TGTGCCAGCAGTGACGGTCTAGAGTACAATGAGCAGTTCTTC
>-|once|TRBJ1-6|TRBV30
CAWSPARPRDNSPLHF
TGTGCCTGGAGCCCAGCAAGGCCGCGGGATAATTCACCCCTCCACTTT